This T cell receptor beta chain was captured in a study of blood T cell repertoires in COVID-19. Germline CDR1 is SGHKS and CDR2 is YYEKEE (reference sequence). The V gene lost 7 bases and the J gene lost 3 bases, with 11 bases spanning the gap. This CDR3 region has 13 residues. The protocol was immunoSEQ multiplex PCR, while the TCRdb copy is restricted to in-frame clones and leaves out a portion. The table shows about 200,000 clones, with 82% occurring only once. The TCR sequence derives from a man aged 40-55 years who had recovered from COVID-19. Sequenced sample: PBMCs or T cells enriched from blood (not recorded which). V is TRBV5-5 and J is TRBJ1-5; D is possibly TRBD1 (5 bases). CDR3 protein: CASGGSPNQPQHF. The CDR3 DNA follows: TGTGCCAGCGGGGGGTCCCCCAATCAGCCCCAGCATTTT.